This TCR beta chain originates from a study of identical twins. TCRdb reanalysed the 5' RACE reads using MiXCR and keeps one entry per CDR3 protein. The table has about 890,000 distinct CDR3 sequences, 9% to 15% seen once. Between the trimmed V and J ends, which lost 4 bases and 4 bases, there was a span of 12 bases. The CDR3 contains 14 residues. General observations from the study: While abundant cord blood beta clonotypes carried fewer insertions, memory repertoires showed no such pattern.

Donors were all healthy Caucasians. This clonotype has a count of ten or more. Its target is unknown. The same sample was also used in a study of yellow fever vaccine responses in identical twins. That work contributes: Reportedly, the response of twins' T cells to the vaccine seemed partly convergent, partly personalized.

The sequence was collected from a woman aged 18-29 years in good health. Material: PBMCs. The chain employs TRBV12-3 or TRBV12-4 and TRBJ2-3; the D gene is possibly TRBD2 (7 bases). The CDR3 region has the DNA TGTGCCAGCAGTTCCACAGGGAGGGCAGATACGCAGTATTTT. Translated: CASSSTGRADTQYF.